This TCR beta chain was documented in a study of shared clonotypes between healthy human individuals. Study summary: Donor ages ranged 18 to 49 years: a couple of women, a few men. General study points: What limited the represented genetic and exposure-history diversity was the small number of donors. Sampling covered nothing but blood. Tissue TCR repertoires likely differ from those found in blood.

To make CD8 memory, CD45RO+ cells were put together with CCR7-negative CD45RA+ TemRA cells. The V segment lost 5 bases and the J segment 7 bases; nucleotides outside the gene matches: 11. The CDR3 contains 15 residues. Germline lookup yields CDR1 SGHVS and CDR2 FQNEAQ. On this clone itself: Its cognate antigen is unknown.

The table came from immunoSEQ multiplex PCR; TCRdb's copy has only in-frame clones and leaves some out. The sample has about 320,000 clones, about nine tenths seen once. The sequence was obtained from a man aged 18 to 29 in good health. V is TRBV7-8 and J is TRBJ2-7, with 10 bases fitting TRBD1. The sequenced sample was memory CD8+ T cells sorted from blood. Subset of the sample: CD45RO+ cells pooled with CCR7-negative TemRA cells. CDR3 DNA sequence: TGTGCCAGCAGCGTAGAGGGGACAGGGGCCAGAGAGCAGTACTTC. Amino acids: CASSVEGTGAREQYF.